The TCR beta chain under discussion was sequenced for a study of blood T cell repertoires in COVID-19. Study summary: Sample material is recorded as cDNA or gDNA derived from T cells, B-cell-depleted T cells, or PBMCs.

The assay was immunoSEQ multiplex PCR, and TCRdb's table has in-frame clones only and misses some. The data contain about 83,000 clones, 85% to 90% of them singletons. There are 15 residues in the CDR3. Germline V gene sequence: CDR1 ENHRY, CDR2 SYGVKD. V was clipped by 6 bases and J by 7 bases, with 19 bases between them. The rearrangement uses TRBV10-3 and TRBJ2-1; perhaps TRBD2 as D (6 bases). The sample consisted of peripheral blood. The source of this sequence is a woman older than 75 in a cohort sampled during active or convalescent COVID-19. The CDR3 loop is CAIRAGTSTMNEQFF. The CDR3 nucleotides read TGTGCCATCAGGGCTGGGACTTCTACGATGAATGAGCAGTTCTTC.